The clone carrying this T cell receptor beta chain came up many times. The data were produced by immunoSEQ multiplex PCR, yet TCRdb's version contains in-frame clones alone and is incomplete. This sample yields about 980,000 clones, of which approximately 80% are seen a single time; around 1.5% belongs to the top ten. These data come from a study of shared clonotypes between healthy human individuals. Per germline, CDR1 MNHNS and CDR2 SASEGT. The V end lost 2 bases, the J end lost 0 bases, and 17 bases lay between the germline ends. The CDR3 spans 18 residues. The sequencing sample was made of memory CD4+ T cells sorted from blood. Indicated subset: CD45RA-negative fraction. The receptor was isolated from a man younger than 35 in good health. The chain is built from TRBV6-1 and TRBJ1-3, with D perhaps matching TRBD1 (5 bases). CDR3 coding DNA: TGTGCCAGCAGTGAAACCTCTCCGGGACCAAGCTCTGGAAACACCATATATTTT. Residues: CASSETSPGPSSGNTIYF.